These 5 T cell receptor beta chains came from one sample sequenced in a study of blood T cell repertoires in COVID-19. Data came from immunoSEQ multiplex PCR; TCRdb stores just in-frame clones and leaves some out. The table has more than 200,000 clones, approximately 81% seen once. Sequencing input: peripheral blood. The receptors come from a man aged 55 to 70 with acute or convalescent COVID-19.

This clone has only a few counts. The chain is built from TRBV15 and TRBJ2-1, with 7 positions matching TRBD2. Losses at the gene ends were 3 bases for V and 8 bases for J; bases not matched to a gene: 10. The CDR3 is 15 residues long. CDR1 LNHNV and CDR2 YYDKDF come from the germline V gene (reference sequence). In nucleotides, the CDR3 is TGTGCCACCAGCAGTTGGTTGGGCGGGAGTTATGAGCAGTTCTTC. It translates to CATSSWLGGSYEQFF. Drawing the rest from reference TRBV15 and TRBJ2-1, the complete variable domain is DAMVIQNPRYQVTQFGKPVTLSCSQTLNHNVMYWYQQKSSQAPKLLFHYYDKDFNNEADTPDNFQSRRPNTSFCFLDIRSPGLGDTAMYLCATSSWLGGSYEQFFGPGTRLTVL.

A remark on this clone: This same CDR3 is encoded by further DNA sequences in the sample. The V gene is TRBV4-1, the J gene TRBJ2-7, with D tentatively TRBD2 (5 bases). Germline-derived CDR1 and CDR2 are MGHRA and YSYEKL. V lost 0 bases and J lost 2, with 8 bases in between. The CDR3 loop spans 14 amino acids. CDR3 coding DNA: TGCGCCAGCAGCCAAGATCCCGGGACCTACGAGCAGTACTTC. Its translation: CASSQDPGTYEQYF.

This clone was observed a single time. The J gene is TRBJ2-7, the V gene TRBV25-1; 7 nucleotides line up with TRBD1. The junction had 8 bases not matched to a gene; V was cut back by 6 bases and J by 3 bases. Germline values: CDR1 MGHDK, CDR2 SYGVNS. This CDR3 has 14 residues. The CDR3 spells CASSLRDSLYEQYF. CDR3 coding DNA: TGTGCCAGCAGCCTCCGGGACAGCCTCTACGAGCAGTACTTC.

This clone is a singleton in its sample. This chain uses TRBV12-5 with TRBJ2-1; 8 nucleotides match TRBD2. The CDR3 is 16 amino acids. CDR1 LGHNT and CDR2 FRNRAP come from the germline V gene. Germline trimming cut 3 bases from V and 7 bases from J; bases unmatched to any gene: 11. CDR3 in DNA: TGTGCTAGTGGTTTTGTTAAGCGGGAGTCGGGAAATGAGCAGTTCTTC. Residues: CASGFVKRESGNEQFF.

On this clone: Other DNA sequences in the sample encode the same CDR3. The rearrangement links TRBV10-3 to TRBJ1-2; D is unclear. CDR3 length: 13 amino acids. The ends were cut back, 0 bases at V and 3 bases at J, with 5 bases in the middle. Germline V gene sequence: CDR1 ENHRY, CDR2 SYGVKD. The CDR3 region is CAISESSDYGYTF. In DNA, the CDR3 is TGTGCCATCAGTGAGTCGTCGGACTATGGCTACACCTTC.